This T cell receptor beta chain was sequenced in a study of OX40 agonist ivuxolimab in advanced cancers. Study context: Every patient in dose escalation had hepatocellular carcinoma, melanoma, renal cell or head and neck cancer.

The CDR3 totals 16 residues. V lost 0 bases and J 2 bases, leaving 10 bases between the germline ends. Germline V lookup: CDR1 KGHSH, CDR2 LQKENI. Produced via immunoSEQ multiplex PCR; TCRdb's table is partial and in-frame only. The data hold tens of thousands of clones, with approximately 90% observed a single time. General observations from the study: CD4+ and CD8+ blood T cells expanded clonally by week 6 at 0.1 to 3.0 mg/kg. Expanded clones belonging to CD8+ T cells outnumbered, on average, those of CD4+.

For this clone: What it binds is not known.

Sample: CD4+ or CD8+ T cells sorted from blood, taken in a trial of the OX40 agonist ivuxolimab. The origin of this receptor is an adult with an advanced solid tumor such as melanoma, head and neck, liver or kidney cancer. The rearrangement joins TRBV18 to TRBJ2-2, with D possibly being TRBD2 (5 bases). The CDR3 loop is CASSPPSGINTGELFF. The CDR3 DNA is TGTGCCAGCTCACCACCCTCGGGGATTAACACCGGGGAGCTGTTTTTT.